This T cell receptor (beta chain) was recorded in a study of read filtering for tumor transcriptome and immune sequencing. Looking at the study overall: TCR-mapped reads were about 4.05 to 10.27 million with IR-seq versus roughly 75 to 1,300 with RNA-seq. Study-level results: Single-read clonotypes: roughly 82% of IR-seq clonotypes (around 3.5% of reads), about 75% of RNA-seq clonotypes (44.6% of reads). Compared with RNA-seq, IR-seq gave much higher clonotype depth and reliability.

From 300 to 400 ng of RNA, a library with molecular barcoded alpha/delta and beta/gamma adaptors was made. TCRdb redid the calling of the reads with MiXCR, one entry per CDR3 protein. The sample contains fewer than 100,000 distinct CDR3 sequences, roughly an eighth of which appear only once. Details on this clonotype: No antigen is known for it.

The V gene's germline CDR1 is MDHEN and CDR2 SYDVKM. The CDR3 spans 21 residues. With V trimmed by 3 bases and J by 0 bases, 23 bases remained unmatched. V gene TRBV28 combines with J gene TRBJ2-7; 7 bases are a match to TRBD1. The clonotype originates from a donor over 35 with multiple myeloma. Sequenced input: a population of CD138-negative cells sorted from bone marrow. CDR3: CASSFGDSLIPLYYSSYEQYF. CDR3 DNA: TGTGCCAGCAGTTTTGGGGACAGTCTTATCCCCCTTTATTATAGCTCCTACGAGCAGTACTTC.